Listed here are 15 T cell receptor beta chains from one sample, sequenced in a study of regulatory T cells in long-lasting Graves disease (dated by TCRdb to the early 2020s). Libraries were constructed by multiplex PCR. Sequencing took place on an Illumina HiSeq 4000. iRepertoire HTBI primers and Arm-PCR amplification of CDR3 regions were used to construct TCR beta libraries. TCRdb itself trimmed the public reads at Q25 with fastp, ran MiXCR and retained productive beta chains. When rows share a CDR3 protein, they turn into one entry using the most common DNA and genes. The sample profile shows 200,000 to 250,000 distinct CDR3 sequences; about 19% of them were found once. Around 13% of the sample is taken by the ten largest. Read against the paper, the sample's time point label means: newly diagnosed GD, antithyroid drugs for less than 3 months. For both TCR sequencing and RNA sequencing, RNA was extracted from PBMCs using TRIzol.

Here the sequenced sample was peripheral blood mononuclear cells (PBMCs), taken at new diagnosis, from a patient treated with antithyroid drugs. Receptors were obtained from a female donor with Graves disease.

This clonotype was recorded a few times. Given a much more abundant clone one base away, this may be a read error. The rearrangement uses TRBV7-6 and TRBJ1-2, with 8 bases identical to TRBD1. The germline CDR1 and CDR2 sequences are SGHVS and FNYEAQ. This CDR3 region has 15 residues. The CDR3 spells CAGSKTGGSGDGYTF. CDR3 coding DNA: TGTGCCGGCAGCAAAACAGGGGGATCTGGGGATGGCTACACCTTC.

In this sample, this clonotype turned up many times. This chain uses TRBV7-2 with TRBJ1-6, with D maybe TRBD1 (6 bases). The V gene lost 0 bases and the J gene lost 10 bases, with 13 bases spanning the gap. Germline values: CDR1 SGHTA, CDR2 FQGNSA. The length of the CDR3 is 15 residues. The CDR3 bases are TGTGCCAGCAGCTTAGCTGAACAGGGCTTCTCACCCCTCCACTTT. Protein: CASSLAEQGFSPLHF.

This clonotype appeared a single time. The J gene is TRBJ1-2, the V gene TRBV28, with TRBD1 matching 7 bases. This CDR3 region has 15 residues. V lost 6 bases to trimming and J lost 8 bases; unmatched junction nucleotides: 15. Per germline, CDR1 MDHEN and CDR2 SYDVKM. The CDR3 region is CASSATGSGMGGYTF. CDR3 in DNA: TGTGCCAGCAGCGCGACAGGGTCGGGAATGGGAGGCTACACCTTC.

The CDR3 region is CASSPHRGAGTEAFF. DNA of the CDR3: TGTGCCAGCAGTCCCCACAGGGGGGCTGGCACTGAAGCTTTCTTT. V usage is TRBV25-1 and J usage is TRBJ1-1, with 8 bases fitting TRBD1. The CDR3 sequence is 15 residues long. V lost 5 bases and J lost 4; bases outside the gene matches: 9. The germline V gene encodes CDR1 MGHDK and CDR2 SYGVNS.

This clonotype was counted at least ten times. This chain connects TRBV6-2 or TRBV6-3 to TRBJ1-5, with D uncertain. CDR3 length: 16 amino acids. The germline V gene has CDR1 MNHEY and CDR2 SVGEGT. V was shortened by 2 bases and J by 6 bases, with 17 bases between the two germline ends. CDR3 nucleotides: TGTGCCAGCAGTTACAACTCGGGCAGTATGGGTCAGCCCCAGCATTTT. Its translation is CASSYNSGSMGQPQHF.

This clonotype was seen at least ten times. J is TRBJ2-1 and V is TRBV6-1, with 8 bases fitting TRBD1. Germline lookup yields CDR1 MNHNS and CDR2 SASEGT. CDR3 size: 13 residues. With 6 bases clipped from V and 16 bases from J, the junction kept 14 bases outside the gene matches. In nucleotides, the CDR3 is TGTGCCAGCAGACTCCAGCCGGGACAGGTTCTTTTCTTC. The encoded protein is CASRLQPGQVLFF.

This clonotype was detected ten times or more. CDR3 coding DNA: TGTGCCAGCAGTTTTCGACCGGAGTGGCAGGGCGAGCAGTACTTC. This sequence encodes CASSFRPEWQGEQYF. The chain links TRBV12-3 or TRBV12-4 to TRBJ2-7; tentative D call: TRBD1 (5 bases). This CDR3 is 15 amino acids long. V was trimmed by 3 bases and J by 6 bases, leaving 18 bases between them.

This clonotype came up many times. J is TRBJ1-1 and V is TRBV6-1; the D gene is possibly TRBD1 (5 bases). Between the trimmed V and J ends, which lost 10 bases and 1 base, there was a span of 19 bases. The CDR3 runs 15 residues. Germline V CDR1 and CDR2: MNHNS, SASEGT. CDR3 sequence (DNA): TGTGCCACCACGCCGGGGCGGGGGGGGAACACTGAAGCTTTCTTT. It yields the protein CATTPGRGGNTEAFF.

This clonotype appeared many times. The rearrangement links TRBV18 to TRBJ2-2, with a weak D call TRBD2 (6 bases). Trimming took 6 bases from V and 1 from J, leaving 15 bases between them. Germline lookup yields CDR1 KGHSH and CDR2 LQKENI. CDR3 length: 16 amino acids. The CDR3: CASSREMSRNTGELFF. CDR3 DNA sequence: TGTGCCAGCTCCCGGGAGATGAGCCGGAACACCGGGGAGCTGTTTTTT. Drawing the rest from reference TRBV18 and TRBJ2-2, the complete variable domain is NAGVMQNPRHLVRRRGQEARLRCSPMKGHSHVYWYRQLPEEGLKFMVYLQKENIIDESGMPKERFSAEFPKEGPSILRIQQVVRGDSAAYFCASSREMSRNTGELFFGEGSRLTVL.

At least ten counts were recorded for this clonotype. The chain uses TRBV12-3 or TRBV12-4 and TRBJ2-7; TRBD1 aligns across 8 bases. V shed 6 bases, J shed 2 bases, and the junction held 9 bases outside the gene matches. The CDR3 length is 15 residues. Here the CDR3 reads CASRGGQGATYEQYF. The CDR3 DNA sequence: TGTGCCAGCAGAGGAGGACAGGGAGCTACCTACGAGCAGTACTTC.

This clonotype was counted ten times or more. The chain joins TRBV4-3 to TRBJ2-6; D not resolved. From germline, CDR1 is LGHNA and CDR2 YSLEER. The CDR3 sequence is 15 residues long. The V and J ends lost 3 bases and 1 base respectively, with 7 bases between them. CDR3 in amino acids: CASSHQISGANVLTF. For the CDR3, the DNA is TGCGCCAGCAGCCACCAGATTTCTGGGGCCAACGTCCTGACTTTC.

Ten or more counts support this clonotype. This sequence joins TRBV15 and TRBJ1-1, with TRBD1 identical over 8 bases. J was trimmed by 10 bases and V by 0 bases; bases with no gene match: 4. This CDR3 has 13 amino acids. Germline CDR1 is LNHNV and CDR2 is YYDKDF (reference sequence). The CDR3 bases are TGTGCCACCAGCAGAGAACCACAGGGGGTAGCTTTCTTT. Translated, it gives CATSREPQGVAFF.

This clonotype came up a few times. This clone may be a read error of a much larger clone one base away. The chain couples TRBV6-2 or TRBV6-3 to TRBJ2-5; D unresolved. Germline CDR1 reads MNHEY; CDR2 reads SVGEGT. The CDR3 sequence is 12 residues long. Trimming stripped 2 bases from V and 5 bases from J, with 6 bases between. The DNA for the CDR3 is TGTGCCAGCAGTTACGATCAGGAGACCCAGTACTTC. Translation: CASSYDQETQYF.

About this clonotype itself: This likely stems from a read error, as it lies one base from a far larger clone. The V and J genes are TRBV7-9 and TRBJ1-1; TRBD1 agrees at 8 bases. This CDR3 has 18 residues. Germline loops: CDR1 SEHNR, CDR2 FQNEAQ (reference sequence). Unmatched junction bases numbered 14, after V lost 5 bases and J lost 0 bases. The CDR3 loop is CASSRQGAGGFLNTEAFF. DNA for the CDR3: TGTGCCAGCAGCCGCCAAGGGGCAGGGGGCTTTTTGAACACTGAAGCTTTCTTT.

The CDR3 nucleotides read TGTGCCAGTAGTATAGGTTGGGTGGGGCTCCAAGAGACCCAGTACTTC. Protein: CASSIGWVGLQETQYF. The chain has TRBV19 and TRBJ2-5; possible D gene TRBD1, 5 bases. This CDR3 has 16 amino acids. The V gene's germline CDR1 is LNHDA and CDR2 SQIVND (reference sequence). The V gene lost 1 base and the J gene lost 1 base, with 13 bases spanning the gap.